This T cell receptor (beta chain) was sequenced for a study of beta chain features in type 1 diabetes. Study-wide background: Regarding age, gender and cell yields, patients proved similar to healthy donors. Study-wide points: Insertion counts at VDJ junctions were lower in type 1 diabetes patients, who also showed more deletions there.

A heparinised blood draw that averaged about 100 mL was obtained once from each donor. Purity above 95% was achieved in all sorted populations. Trimming removed 0 bases at V and 13 bases at J, with 13 bases between. Per germline, CDR1 SGHTA and CDR2 FQGNSA. The CDR3 spans 13 residues. Details on this clone: Its specificity is not known.

The entirety of the isolated RNA underwent reverse transcription, so expressed TCRB transcripts were sequenced. The repertoire was sequenced with immunoSEQ multiplex PCR; TCRdb's copy has only in-frame clones and lacks some. Altogether hundreds of thousands of clones are present, approximately 10% being singletons, with the ten largest covering about 0.045%. The sequenced material came from naive CD4+ T cells from blood. The sequence was collected from a young woman in good health. The chain recombines TRBV7-2 with TRBJ1-5; D call uncertain. The CDR3 is CASSLALASAQHF. As DNA, the CDR3 is TGTGCCAGCAGCTTAGCTTTAGCGAGTGCGCAGCATTTT.